This T cell receptor (beta chain) was captured in a study of blood T cell repertoires in COVID-19. Here immunoSEQ multiplex PCR was the method, and the copy in TCRdb shows in-frame clones only, minus some. Found here are tens of thousands of clones, around 82% of them singletons; the top ten hold around 5%. V was pared by 8 bases and J by 8 bases, with 14 bases of the junction left unmatched. CDR3 length equals 15 residues. Germline-derived CDR1 and CDR2 are LGHDT and YNNKEL (reference sequence). The TCR sequence derives from a middle-aged man with active COVID-19. The source material was peripheral blood. The chain joins TRBV3-1 (or the pseudogene TRBV3-2) to TRBJ2-1, with 8 bases that match TRBD2. This CDR3 reads CASELSRGGRDEQFF. CDR3 nucleotides: TGTGCCAGCGAGTTGAGCCGGGGGGGCAGAGATGAGCAGTTCTTC.